This T cell receptor beta chain originates from a study of CD8 T cells in ankylosing spondylitis (dated by TCRdb to the late 2010s). Context from the whole study: The study set out to find disease-linked TCR variants by profiling T cell receptor beta repertoires in ankylosing spondylitis patients and healthy donors. The full study cohort comprised roughly 24 ankylosing spondylitis patients and about 110 healthy donors. Peripheral blood was sampled, and synovial fluid was additionally collected from ankylosing spondylitis patients.

This clonotype was seen many times. The antigen it recognizes is unknown. No quality values exist for individual bases; no much larger clone is one base distant. From its cysteine to its phenylalanine, the CDR3 spans 12 amino acids. CDR3 DNA is the only sequence kept; it has 36 bases, read in frame from the first base. V is cut by 6 bases and J by 11 bases, and the space between the germline ends is 16 bases. CDR1 SGHKS and CDR2 YYEKEE were looked up in the germline V gene (reference sequence). The paper as a whole reports these results and caveats: Blood from ankylosing spondylitis patients appeared to be characterized by a TCR beta motif composed of about eight highly homologous amino acid variants. According to the report, matched synovial fluid samples from ankylosing spondylitis patients were significantly enriched for the disease-linked clones. Some motif variants had previously been reported in the synovial fluid and blood of reactive arthritis patients, which suggests shared mechanisms of disease initiation. A CD8+ phenotype was shown by the disease-linked clones, which were found at relatively low frequencies in peripheral blood.

Sequencer: Illumina HiSeq 2500. Quantitative 5'-RACE with molecular barcodes was used to prepare TCR beta libraries. The study's processing was this. A new computational method based on a probabilistic model of VDJ rearrangement was used to identify disease-linked TCR variants. TCRdb trimmed the raw reads at Q25, called clones with MiXCR and kept productive beta chains. Identical CDR3 proteins give one entry, which carries the most common genes and DNA. TCRdb assigned the V and J calls; the authors' analysis was not used. Counted in this sample were about 100,000 distinct CDR3 sequences; 8.5% to 9% of them appeared once. The ten most abundant clones make up approximately 4.8% of the sample.

The sequenced sample consisted of blood, either unsorted or a sorted T cell fraction (not recorded which). The chain was built from TRBV5-5 and TRBJ2-3; the D gene remains uncertain. The origin of this receptor is a male donor with ankylosing spondylitis or in good health (not recorded which). In nucleotide form, the sequence is TGTGCCAGCATGGTCAGCTTTGTCGAGCAGTATTTT. Translation gives CASMVSFVEQYF.